The 28 T cell receptor beta chains reported below all come from one sample, sequenced in a study of read filtering for tumor transcriptome and immune sequencing. The library was built from 400 ng RNA with molecular barcoded adaptors for alpha/delta and beta/gamma chains. Each CDR3 protein gets one entry after TCRdb re-called the reads with MiXCR. In the table there are some 19,000 distinct CDR3 sequences, around 20% of which are singletons. Material: a population of CD138-negative cells sorted from bone marrow. The receptors come from a donor aged 40 or over with multiple myeloma.

By proportion, this clonotype is medium-sized (0.01 to 0.1%). The V gene is TRBV28, the J gene TRBJ2-1, with 11 bases identical to TRBD2. V shed 7 bases and J 0 bases; nucleotides not matched to a gene: 14. CDR1 is MDHEN, CDR2 SYDVKM, per germline. This CDR3 has 19 amino acids. This CDR3 reads CASTVAGGPSGSSYNEQFF. The CDR3 coding sequence is TGTGCCAGCACAGTAGCGGGAGGGCCATCTGGGAGCTCCTACAATGAGCAGTTCTTC. Variable domain in full (rest from reference TRBV28 and TRBJ2-1): DVKVTQSSRYLVKRTGEKVFLECVQDMDHENMFWYRQDPGLGLRLIYFSYDVKMKEKGDIPEGYSVSREKKERFSLILESASTNQTSMYLCASTVAGGPSGSSYNEQFFGPGTRLTVL.

This clonotype was recorded at least ten times. CDR3 nucleotides: TGTGCCAGCAGCTCATACCTAGAAACAGATACGCAGTATTTT. Protein product: CASSSYLETDTQYF. The chain joins TRBV7-2 to TRBJ2-3; no firm D call. This CDR3 is built from 14 residues. Germline loops: CDR1 SGHTA, CDR2 FQGNSA. Deletions cut 4 bases from V and 3 bases from J, with 11 bases between. Complete variable domain (other parts from reference TRBV7-2 and TRBJ2-3): GAGVSQSPSNKVTEKGKDVELRCDPISGHTALYWYRQSLGQGLEFLIYFQGNSAPDKSGLPSDRFSAERTGGSVSTLTIQRTQQEDSAVYLCASSSYLETDTQYFGPGTRLTVL.

This chain joins TRBV10-3 and TRBJ2-1; D may match TRBD1 or TRBD2 (6 bases each). The germline V gene encodes CDR1 ENHRY and CDR2 SYGVKD. Trimming pared 4 bases from V and 7 bases from J, leaving 20 bases between. The CDR3 consists of 16 residues. As DNA, the CDR3 is TGTGCCATCAGTGGTGTGTACCAGGGGACTCATAATGAGCAGTTCTTC. Protein product: CAISGVYQGTHNEQFF.

The DNA of the CDR3 is TGTGCCACCAGTGATTACCCCGGACAGATAAAAGAGACCCAGTACTTC. It encodes CATSDYPGQIKETQYF. The rearrangement links TRBV24-1 to TRBJ2-5; D is possibly TRBD1 (6 bases). The CDR3 spans 16 residues. V was clipped by 2 bases and J by 3 bases, with 15 bases between them. Germline CDR1 reads KGHDR; CDR2 reads SFDVKD.

Concerning this clonotype itself: The junction does not match germline at one end; this may be a read error. The chain links TRBV7-2 to TRBJ2-7; 7 positions match TRBD2. Germline assignment: CDR1 SGHTA and CDR2 FQGNSA. This CDR3 is 15 amino acids long. The CDR3, as DNA: TGTGCCGGCAGCTCTTTCACCGGGACTACGGACGAGCAGTACTTC. Translating gives CAGSSFTGTTDEQYF.

Within the sample, this clonotype is medium-sized. The rearrangement joins TRBV29-1 to TRBJ2-1; no firm D call. CDR3 length: 13 residues. With 8 bases removed from V and 8 bases from J, the gap between germline ends came to 19 bases. CDR1 and CDR2 (germline): SQVTM, ANQGSEA. CDR3 DNA: TGCAGCTTACCCGGGCTCCGTAAGTATGAGCAGTTCTTC. Translated, it gives CSLPGLRKYEQFF.

V is TRBV28 and J is TRBJ2-7; D may match TRBD1 or TRBD2 (5 bases each). The V and J ends lost 7 bases and 6 bases respectively, with 19 bases between them. The CDR3 has 14 amino acids. Germline loops: CDR1 MDHEN, CDR2 SYDVKM. The CDR3 DNA reads TGTGCCAGCATACCTTCCGGGACCTTCTGCGAGCAGTACTTC. Encoded protein: CASIPSGTFCEQYF.

The rearrangement joins TRBV29-1 to TRBJ2-7; unclear D gene. The ends were cut back, 4 bases at V and 6 bases at J, with 7 bases in the middle. This CDR3 has 10 amino acids. Per germline, CDR1 SQVTM and CDR2 ANQGSEA. The chain's CDR3 is CSVGDFEQYF. The DNA for the CDR3 is TGCAGCGTTGGAGATTTCGAGCAGTACTTC.

This clonotype was counted many times. This chain links TRBV7-2 with TRBJ2-7; D uncertain. V was shortened by 5 bases and J by 4 bases, with 21 bases between the two germline ends. The CDR3 sequence is 16 residues long. The germline gives CDR1 SGHTA, CDR2 FQGNSA. This CDR3 reads CASSLEPGSLKYEQYF. In nucleotides, the CDR3 is TGTGCCAGCAGCCTCGAACCGGGCTCCCTAAAATACGAGCAGTACTTC.

This clonotype was seen a few times. This sequence joins TRBV29-1 and TRBJ1-5; 7 nucleotides line up with TRBD1. The V gene's germline CDR1 is SQVTM and CDR2 ANQGSEA. CDR3 length equals 14 residues. Trimming took 4 bases from V and 6 from J; bases not matched to a gene: 9. Here the CDR3 DNA reads TGCAGCGTTGGCGGGACAGACCTCTCTCAGCCCCAGCATTTT. Translating it yields CSVGGTDLSQPQHF.

This clonotype is medium-sized within its sample. The J gene is TRBJ2-1, the V gene TRBV11-2; 7 bases map to TRBD2. Germline CDR1 SGHAT, CDR2 FQNNGV. The length of the CDR3 is 15 residues. Trimming cost V 5 bases and J 8 bases; bases outside gene matches: 12. CDR3 residues: CASSKRGLEGHEQFF. In DNA, the CDR3 is TGTGCCAGCAGCAAGCGCGGACTAGAAGGTCATGAGCAGTTCTTC. The full variable domain, completed using reference TRBV11-2 and TRBJ2-1, is EAGVAQSPRYKIIEKRQSVAFWCNPISGHATLYWYQQILGQGPKLLIQFQNNGVVDDSQLPKDRFSAERLKGVDSTLKIQPAKLEDSAVYLCASSKRGLEGHEQFFGPGTRLTVL.

The J gene is TRBJ2-5, the V gene TRBV9, with D hard to call. CDR1 is SGDLS and CDR2 is YYNGEE in the germline V gene. V was pared by 3 bases and J by 5 bases, with 11 bases between. The CDR3 has 13 residues. The CDR3 DNA reads TGTGCCAGCAGCGATACTCAATCGGAGACCCAGTACTTC. Its translation: CASSDTQSETQYF. Variable domain in full (rest from reference TRBV9 and TRBJ2-5): DSGVTQTPKHLITATGQRVTLRCSPRSGDLSVYWYQQSLDQGLQFLIQYYNGEERAKGNILERFSAQQFPDLHSELNLSSLELGDSALYFCASSDTQSETQYFGPGTRLLVL.

The table lists this clonotype with many counts. The rearrangement joins TRBV7-9 to TRBJ2-1; 8 bases line up with TRBD2. The V gene end was trimmed by 5 bases and the J gene end by 7 bases; junction bases not matched to a gene: 16. The CDR3 is made up of 17 amino acids. Looked up from germline, CDR1 is SEHNR and CDR2 is FQNEAQ (reference sequence). CDR3 region: CASSLPGLEIDPNEQFF. CDR3 nucleotides: TGTGCCAGCAGCCTACCGGGACTAGAGATAGACCCTAATGAGCAGTTCTTC.

This clonotype was observed at least ten times. In DNA, the CDR3 is TGTGCCAGCACCCGAACCCTCACCGGGGAGCTGTTTTTT. This translates into CASTRTLTGELFF. The chain combines TRBV14 with TRBJ2-2; no definite D call. Looked up from germline, CDR1 is SGHDN and CDR2 is FVKESK. V shed 7 bases and J shed 4 bases, with 10 bases lying between them. The CDR3 loop spans 13 amino acids.

This clonotype was counted ten times or more. The chain couples TRBV20-1 to TRBJ2-1; 10 bases are shared with TRBD1. Germline V gene data show CDR1 as DFQATT and CDR2 as SNEGSKA (reference sequence). J gave up 1 base and V 1 base, and 4 bases lay outside the gene matches. The CDR3 runs 16 residues. In DNA, the CDR3 is TGCAGTGCTAGAGGAGGGGACAGGGGTTCCTACAATGAGCAGTTCTTC. This codes for CSARGGDRGSYNEQFF.

V gene TRBV19 combines with J gene TRBJ2-7, with D possibly matching TRBD2 (6 bases). V lost 3 bases to trimming and J lost 0 bases, with 9 bases between them. In germline, CDR1 is LNHDA, CDR2 SQIVND (reference sequence). The CDR3 has 14 amino acids. The CDR3 DNA reads TGTGCCAGTAGTATTATCGGGAGCTCCTACGAGCAGTACTTC. Protein: CASSIIGSSYEQYF. The full variable domain, in which reference TRBV19 and TRBJ2-7 provide the parts outside the CDR3, is DGGITQSPKYLFRKEGQNVTLSCEQNLNHDAMYWYRQDPGQGLRLIYYSQIVNDFQKGDIAEGYSVSREKKESFPLTVTSAQKNPTAFYLCASSIIGSSYEQYFGPGTRLTVT.

Only a few counts were recorded for this clonotype. The rearrangement joins TRBV4-1 to TRBJ2-7; TRBD1 agrees at 8 bases. Germline V lookup: CDR1 MGHRA, CDR2 YSYEKL. CDR3 length: 14 residues. V was clipped by 1 base and J by 6 bases; unmatched bases: 5. Here the CDR3 reads CASSQGSRGREQYF. CDR3 nucleotides: TGCGCCAGCAGCCAAGGTAGCAGGGGGCGCGAGCAGTACTTC.

In its sample, this clonotype was seen once. A clone one base away is much larger, so this may be a read error. The CDR3 end shows no conserved phenylalanine or tryptophan, and so a read error is likely. V usage is TRBV2 and J usage is TRBJ2-1; 7 bases agree with TRBD1. The germline gives CDR1 SNHLY, CDR2 FYNNEI. The CDR3 contains 14 residues. Unmatched junction bases numbered 2, after V lost 2 bases and J lost 4 bases. The CDR3 DNA reads TGTGCCAGCAGTGAATGGGACAGTTACAATGAGCAGTTCCTC. It is translated as CASSEWDSYNEQFL.

The chain recombines TRBV7-2 with TRBJ2-5; 7 nucleotides line up with TRBD2. The CDR3 consists of 17 residues. Trimming at V came to 2 bases and at J to 5 bases, leaving 14 bases not matched to a gene. CDR1 SGHTA and CDR2 FQGNSA come from the germline V gene. The CDR3 DNA reads as TGTGCCAGCAGCTTATTGGGGCCCGGTGGGAGGGTTGAGACCCAGTACTTC. Its protein is CASSLLGPGGRVETQYF. Looking up the rest from reference TRBV7-2 and TRBJ2-5 gives the full variable domain: GAGVSQSPSNKVTEKGKDVELRCDPISGHTALYWYRQSLGQGLEFLIYFQGNSAPDKSGLPSDRFSAERTGGSVSTLTIQRTQQEDSAVYLCASSLLGPGGRVETQYFGPGTRLLVL.

Details on this clonotype: Possible read error: a much larger clone is one base away. This chain connects TRBV7-9 to TRBJ2-3, with D possibly being TRBD1 (6 bases). This CDR3 has 14 amino acids. Germline V CDR1 and CDR2: SEHNR, FQNEAQ (reference sequence). The CDR3 sequence is CASRAGASTATQYF. CDR3 nucleotides: TGTGCCAGCAGAGCAGGGGCAAGCACAGCTACGCAGTATTTT.

This clonotype was observed at least ten times. The rearrangement uses TRBV7-8 and TRBJ2-5; 7 positions match TRBD1. Per the germline V gene, CDR1 is SGHVS and CDR2 is FQNEAQ. The ends lost 1 base at V and 3 bases at J; junction bases unmatched: 8. The CDR3 is 16 amino acids. CDR3 region: CASSLVRQGLEETQYF. The CDR3 bases are TGTGCCAGCAGCTTAGTGAGACAGGGCTTAGAAGAGACCCAGTACTTC.

This clonotype has only a few counts. Since a far larger clone is one base different, this is likely a read error. Since the CDR3 does not end with the conserved phenylalanine or tryptophan, this likely comes from a read error. V usage is TRBV5-8 and J usage is TRBJ2-1, with D possibly TRBD1 on 5 matching bases. This CDR3 spans 18 amino acids. Trimming stripped 2 bases from V and 0 bases from J, with 18 bases between. The germline CDR1 and CDR2 sequences are SGHTS and YDEGEE. The CDR3 region is CASSLRSQEYLSYNEQFL. The CDR3 DNA follows: TGTGCCAGCAGCTTACGTTCACAGGAATATCTCTCCTACAATGAGCAGTTCCTC.

V gene TRBV5-4 combines with J gene TRBJ2-7; 8 bases match TRBD1. The CDR3 runs 15 residues. The V segment lost 1 base and the J segment 7 bases; nucleotides outside the gene matches: 10. Germline V CDR1 and CDR2: SGHNT, YYREEE (reference sequence). CDR3 sequence (DNA): TGTGCCAGCAGCTTGCAATCTGTGACAGGGGAAGAGCAGTACTTC. This codes for CASSLQSVTGEEQYF.

This clonotype was seen repeatedly, ten times or more. The V gene is TRBV7-9, the J gene TRBJ2-3, with 11 bases that match TRBD2. Germline V gene sequence: CDR1 SEHNR, CDR2 FQNEAQ (reference sequence). This CDR3 is 16 amino acids long. J lost 5 bases, V lost 2 bases, and 6 bases had no gene match. DNA of the CDR3: TGTGCCAGCAGCTTACCACTAGCGGGAGCGGGAGATACGCAGTATTTT. Translating it yields CASSLPLAGAGDTQYF.

Points on this clonotype: The junction departs from the called germline gene at one end, perhaps through a read error. The chain employs TRBV29-1 and TRBJ2-5; the D gene could be TRBD1 or TRBD2 (5 bases each). The germline V gene has CDR1 SQVTM and CDR2 ANQGSEA. This CDR3 contains 13 residues. The CDR3 region has the DNA TGCAGCGTGACGGGACCGCACCAAGAGACCCGGTACTTC. Protein: CSVTGPHQETRYF.

This clonotype occurred many times. V is TRBV7-9 and J is TRBJ2-1; TRBD1 is a possible D gene (6 bases). The length of the CDR3 is 15 residues. With 3 bases removed from V and 3 bases from J, the gap between germline ends came to 12 bases. Germline lookup yields CDR1 SEHNR and CDR2 FQNEAQ (reference sequence). The CDR3 region has the DNA TGTGCCAGCAGCTTGGGGGACACATACTACAATGAGCAGTTCTTC. Translating gives CASSLGDTYYNEQFF.

This clonotype was found many times. This rearrangement joins TRBV7-9 to TRBJ2-1; a weak D match, TRBD1 (6 bases). Germline V gene data show CDR1 as SEHNR and CDR2 as FQNEAQ (reference sequence). The CDR3 spans 14 residues. With 1 base removed from V and 4 bases from J, the gap between germline ends came to 8 bases. The CDR3 sequence: CASSLEGTYNEQFF. The CDR3 DNA reads as TGTGCCAGCAGCTTAGAAGGGACATACAATGAGCAGTTCTTC.

This clonotype was counted between two and nine times. This chain joins TRBV5-6 and TRBJ1-2; 9 nucleotides align to TRBD1. Trimming cost V 4 bases and J 3 bases; bases outside gene matches: 4. CDR1 is SGHDT, CDR2 YYEEEE, per germline. There are 14 residues in the CDR3. The CDR3 region is CASSPGTGYYGYTF. The CDR3 DNA is TGTGCCAGCAGCCCTGGGACAGGGTACTATGGCTACACCTTC.